This is a list of T cell receptor beta chains from one sample in a study of response to subunit inactivated influenza vaccine. A single record per CDR3 protein comes from TCRdb applying MiXCR to the RT-PCR reads. The sample includes approximately 730,000 distinct CDR3 sequences, 14% of them seen just once. The source material was PBMCs from blood, sampled approximately 15 days before vaccination. The receptors were sampled from a man aged 50-60 years who received an inactivated influenza vaccine. Each CDR3 is given without its conserved first and last residue. The order of the fields is V gene, J gene, D gene, clone size, CDR3 protein. The D gene is left open where the match is weak. Size values are once, few and many counts, or a class for expanded clones, and some rows have none.

TRBV4-2	TRBJ1-1	NA	NA	ASSQDLGNTEAF
TRBV24-1	TRBJ2-1	NA	few	ATSDWGRGHNEQF
TRBV7-9	TRBJ2-6	NA	NA	ASSQGYTGANVLT
TRBV4-3	TRBJ2-3	NA	NA	ASSQVGVSTDTQY
TRBV20-1	TRBJ1-6	TRBD1	NA	CASGALQGDREALH
TRBV6-2/TRBV6-3	TRBJ2-1	NA	NA	ASSYDPNHRRVYEQF
TRBV5-4	TRBJ1-4	NA	NA	ASSPGLMNEKLF
TRBV5-1	TRBJ2-7	TRBD2	many	ASSPKAGTAYEQY
TRBV20-1	TRBJ2-7	NA	many	SAIRQPSYEQY
TRBV19	TRBJ2-1	TRBD2	few	ASTDRLAGNEQF
TRBV4-3	TRBJ2-3	NA	NA	ASSQGIYSTDTQY
TRBV5-1	TRBJ2-1	NA	many	ASSRDDIYNEQF
TRBV7-2	TRBJ2-7	NA	NA	ASSLARDFSYEQY
TRBV12-3/TRBV12-4	TRBJ2-7	TRBD1	few	ASSLFAPGQETFFTYEQY
TRBV5-1	TRBJ2-7	NA	NA	ASSVIAESSYEQY
TRBV7-9	TRBJ2-7	NA	many	ASSLEQARYEQY
TRBV7-9	TRBJ2-1	TRBD2	many	ASSLGLAGLYEQF
TRBV5-5	TRBJ1-1	NA	NA	ASSSTPGNTEAF
TRBV7-9	TRBJ1-1	TRBD1	NA	ASSQTGLNTEAF
TRBV5-5	TRBJ1-2	NA	few	ASSGGPAHYGYT
TRBV4-3	TRBJ2-3	TRBD2	NA	ASSFGRERGDTQY
TRBV12-3/TRBV12-4	TRBJ2-1	NA	many	ASSFPRTAVGHNEQF
TRBV7-3	TRBJ2-5	NA	few	ASSLGGVDQETQY
TRBV18	TRBJ2-7	NA	NA	ASSPPLRGQLREQY
TRBV7-6	TRBJ2-7	TRBD1	NA	ASSSGGIYYEQY
TRBV27	TRBJ2-6	TRBD1	NA	ASSLRTGEANVLT
TRBV29-1	TRBJ2-2	NA	few	SVEAGSNTGELF